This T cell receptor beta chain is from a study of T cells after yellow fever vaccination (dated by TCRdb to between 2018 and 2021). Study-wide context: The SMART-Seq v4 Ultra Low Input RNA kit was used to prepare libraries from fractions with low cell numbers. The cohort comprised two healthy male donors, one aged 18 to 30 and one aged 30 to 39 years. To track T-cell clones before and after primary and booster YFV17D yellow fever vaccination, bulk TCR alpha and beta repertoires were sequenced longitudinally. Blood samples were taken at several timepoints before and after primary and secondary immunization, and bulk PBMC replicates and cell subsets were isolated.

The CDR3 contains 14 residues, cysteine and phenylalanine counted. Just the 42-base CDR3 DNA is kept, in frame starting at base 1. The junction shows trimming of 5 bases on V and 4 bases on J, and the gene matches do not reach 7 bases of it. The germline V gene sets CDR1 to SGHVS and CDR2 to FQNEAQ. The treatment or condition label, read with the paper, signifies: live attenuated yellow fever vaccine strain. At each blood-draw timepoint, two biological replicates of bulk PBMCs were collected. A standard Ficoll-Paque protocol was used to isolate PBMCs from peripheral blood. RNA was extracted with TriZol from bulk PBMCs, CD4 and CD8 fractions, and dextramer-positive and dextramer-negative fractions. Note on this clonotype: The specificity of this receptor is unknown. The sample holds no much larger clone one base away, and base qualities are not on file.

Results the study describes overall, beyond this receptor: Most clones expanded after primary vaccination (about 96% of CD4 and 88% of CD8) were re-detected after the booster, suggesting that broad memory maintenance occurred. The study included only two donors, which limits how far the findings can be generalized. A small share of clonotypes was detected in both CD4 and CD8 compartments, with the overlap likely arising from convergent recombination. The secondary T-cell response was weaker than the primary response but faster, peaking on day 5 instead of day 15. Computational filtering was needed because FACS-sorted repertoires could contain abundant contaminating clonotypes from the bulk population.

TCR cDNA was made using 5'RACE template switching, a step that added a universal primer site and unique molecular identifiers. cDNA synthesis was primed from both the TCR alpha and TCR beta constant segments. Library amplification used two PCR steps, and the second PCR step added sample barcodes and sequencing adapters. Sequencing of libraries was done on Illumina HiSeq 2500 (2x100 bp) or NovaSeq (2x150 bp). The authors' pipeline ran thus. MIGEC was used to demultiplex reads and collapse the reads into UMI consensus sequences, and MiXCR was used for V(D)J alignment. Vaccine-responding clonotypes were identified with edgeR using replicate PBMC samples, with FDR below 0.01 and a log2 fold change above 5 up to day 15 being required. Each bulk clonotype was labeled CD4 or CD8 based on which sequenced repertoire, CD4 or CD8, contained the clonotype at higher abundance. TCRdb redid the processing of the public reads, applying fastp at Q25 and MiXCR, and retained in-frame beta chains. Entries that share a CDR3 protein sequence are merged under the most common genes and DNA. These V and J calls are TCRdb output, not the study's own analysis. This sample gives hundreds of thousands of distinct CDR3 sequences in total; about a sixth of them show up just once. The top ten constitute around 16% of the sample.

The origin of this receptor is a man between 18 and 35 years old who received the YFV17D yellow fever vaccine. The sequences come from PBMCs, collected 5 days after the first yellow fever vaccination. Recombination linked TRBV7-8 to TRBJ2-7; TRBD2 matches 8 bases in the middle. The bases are TGTGCCAGCAGCCCCAAGCGGGGGTTGTACGAGCAGTACTTC. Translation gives CASSPKRGLYEQYF.